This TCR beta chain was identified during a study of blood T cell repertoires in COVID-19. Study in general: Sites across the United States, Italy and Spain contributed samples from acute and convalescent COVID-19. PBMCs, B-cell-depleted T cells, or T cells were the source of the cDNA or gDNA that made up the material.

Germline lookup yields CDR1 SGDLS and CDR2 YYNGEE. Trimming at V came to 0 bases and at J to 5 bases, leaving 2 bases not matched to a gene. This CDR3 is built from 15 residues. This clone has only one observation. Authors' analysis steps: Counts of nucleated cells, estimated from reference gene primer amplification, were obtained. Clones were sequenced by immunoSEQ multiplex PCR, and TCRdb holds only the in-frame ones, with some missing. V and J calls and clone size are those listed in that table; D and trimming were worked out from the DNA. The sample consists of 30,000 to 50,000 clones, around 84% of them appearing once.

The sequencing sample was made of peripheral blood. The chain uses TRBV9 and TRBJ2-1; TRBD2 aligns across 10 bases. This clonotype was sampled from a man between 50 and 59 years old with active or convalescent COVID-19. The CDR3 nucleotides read TGTGCCAGCAGCGTAGCTAGCGGGGGAAACAATGAGCAGTTCTTC. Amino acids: CASSVASGGNNEQFF.